This T cell receptor (beta chain) came from a study of response to subunit inactivated influenza vaccine (dated by TCRdb to the late 2010s). At the level of the whole study: To follow how T cells responded to a trivalent subunit inactivated influenza vaccine, the researchers relied on deep quantitative profiling of the T cell receptor repertoire. Beyond this particular receptor, the publication reports: It was suggested by the authors that each seasonal influenza vaccination may recruit only a limited number of new T cells.

The V end gives up 2 bases and the J end 5 bases, leaving 5 bases in the junction not matched to a gene. According to the germline V gene, CDR1 reads MNHEY and CDR2 reads SVGAGI. The CDR3 runs 15 amino acids, cysteine and phenylalanine included. Only CDR3 DNA remains: 45 bases, in frame from the first base. The table lists this clonotype with a few counts. It lacks a known antigen. No quality values exist for individual bases; no much larger clone is one base distant. Libraries were prepared through RT-PCR. This sample was sequenced with an Illumina HiSeq 2500. TCRdb trimmed public reads at Q25 via fastp, called clones via MiXCR and kept in-frame beta chains. A single entry per CDR3 protein holds the most common genes and DNA from its merged rows. This sample holds over 800,000 distinct CDR3 sequences; over 20% were observed only once. The ten largest make up 10% of the sample.

This receptor was taken from a man aged 50 or older who received an inactivated influenza vaccine. Donor details come from another sample of the same person, matched by shared clones. The material sequenced was PBMCs from blood, taken more than 4 days after vaccination. Rearrangement joined TRBV6-5 to TRBJ2-5; 10 middle bases align to TRBD2. The DNA reads as follows: TGTGCCAGCAGTTACCTCGGGACTAGCGTGGAGACCCAGTACTTC. Its protein reads: CASSYLGTSVETQYF.